One sample yielded the 4 T cell receptor beta chains listed below, sequenced in a study of blood T cell repertoires in COVID-19. Sequencing used immunoSEQ multiplex PCR; TCRdb keeps in-frame clones, though not all of them. The sample has 55,000 to 65,000 clones, around 90% seen once. The sequencing sample was made of peripheral blood. The source is a human donor in a cohort sampled during active COVID-19.

J is TRBJ1-1 and V is TRBV7-2, with 9 bases lining up with TRBD1. The CDR3 has 16 amino acids. V lost 5 bases and J lost 1; bases outside the gene matches: 8. Germline CDR1 and CDR2: SGHTA and FQGNSA. CDR3 DNA: TGTGCCAGCAGCCTTAACAGGGGGCGGACGAACACTGAAGCTTTCTTT. Protein sequence: CASSLNRGRTNTEAFF.

CDR3 nucleotides: TGCGCCAGCAGTGAGCAGGCGAACACCGGGGAGCTGTTTTTT. Encoded protein: CASSEQANTGELFF. The V and J genes are TRBV10-1 and TRBJ2-2; D remains unclear. CDR1 is WNHNN and CDR2 is SYGVQD in the germline V gene (reference sequence). CDR3 size: 14 residues. Trimming shortened V by 2 bases and J by 0 bases, and 4 bases separated the two germline ends.

The chain carries TRBV7-3 and TRBJ2-2, with a tentative D call TRBD2 (5 bases). The V gene lost 1 base and the J gene lost 0 bases, with 9 bases spanning the gap. CDR1 SGHTA and CDR2 FQGTGA come from the germline V gene. The CDR3 contains 16 residues. Here the CDR3 DNA reads TGTGCCAGCAGCTTAAGAGCCGGGGCGAACACCGGGGAGCTGTTTTTT. Translating gives CASSLRAGANTGELFF.

The V call is TRBV7-7, the J call TRBJ2-2; TRBD2 aligns across 10 bases. Germline values: CDR1 SSHAT, CDR2 FNYEAQ (reference sequence). This CDR3 spans 15 amino acids. The V and J ends lost 5 bases and 6 bases, in that order; junction bases with no gene match: 6. DNA for the CDR3: TGTGCCAGCAGCCAAACTAGCGGGACTTCCGGGGAGCTGTTTTTT. Translating gives CASSQTSGTSGELFF.